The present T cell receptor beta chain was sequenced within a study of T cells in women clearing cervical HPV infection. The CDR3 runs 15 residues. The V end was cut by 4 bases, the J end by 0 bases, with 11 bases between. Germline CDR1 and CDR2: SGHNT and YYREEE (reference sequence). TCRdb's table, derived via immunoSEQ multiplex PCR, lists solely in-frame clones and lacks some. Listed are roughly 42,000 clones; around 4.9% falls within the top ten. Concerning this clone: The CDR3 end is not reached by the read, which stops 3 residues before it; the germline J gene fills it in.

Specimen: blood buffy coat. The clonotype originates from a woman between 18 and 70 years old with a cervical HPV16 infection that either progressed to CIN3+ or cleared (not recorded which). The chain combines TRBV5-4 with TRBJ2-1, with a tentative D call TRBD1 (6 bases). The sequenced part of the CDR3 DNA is TGTGCCAGCAGCCGACAGGCTAGCTCCTACAATGAG. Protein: CASSRQASSYNE. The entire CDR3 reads CASSRQASSYNEQFF. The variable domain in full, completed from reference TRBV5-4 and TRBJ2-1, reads ETGVTQSPTHLIKTRGQQVTLRCSSQSGHNTVSWYQQALGQGPQFIFQYYREEENGRGNFPPRFSGLQFPNYSSELNVNALELDDSALYLCASSRQASSYNEQFFGPGTRLTVL.